This T cell receptor beta chain was profiled in a study of cytomegalovirus exposure and HLA in healthy donors. Study observations and caveats: Within a later analysis, the majority of CMV-associated TCR beta chains appeared HLA-restricted.

Points on this clone: Its antigen is currently unknown.

A multiplex PCR was run with 60 Vbeta primers and 13 Jbeta primers. Some clones are missing from TCRdb's copy, which holds only in-frame ones; the method was immunoSEQ multiplex PCR. The sample contains around 150,000 clones, over 75% of which appear only once. Sequenced sample: PBMCs. The clonotype was recovered from a woman between 50 and 59 years old in good health and CMV-seropositive.

The CDR3 sequence: CASPNSRGNQPQHF. CDR3 sequence (DNA): TGTGCCAGCCCTAATAGCCGAGGCAATCAGCCCCAGCATTTT. The chain employs TRBV14 and TRBJ1-5; D unclear. The CDR3 is 14 amino acids. Trimming left V 8 bases short and J 2 bases short, with 13 bases between. Germline lookup yields CDR1 SGHDN and CDR2 FVKESK.